This T cell receptor beta chain was sequenced for a study of PD-1 blockade in classical Hodgkin lymphoma. Whole-study context: The study gave patients nivolumab 3 mg/kg intravenously every 2 weeks. General study points: By cycle point C4D1, TCR diversity had risen significantly in CD4+ cells (but not CD8+ cells). Those patients who began receiving nivolumab less than 1 year after ASCT had lower diversity, and they were excluded. Newly diagnosed patients had diversity similar to the baseline diversity of complete responders.

As regards this clone: Its target is not known.

The time point: cycle 4 day 1 (C4D1), after around six weeks of nivolumab. No patient escaped relapse after autologous stem cell transplantation, and brentuximab vedotin exposure varied. The V gene's germline CDR1 is SGHTA and CDR2 FQGNSA. CDR3 length: 18 residues. The V segment lost 4 bases and the J segment 3 bases; nucleotides outside the gene matches: 15. Produced via immunoSEQ multiplex PCR; TCRdb's table is partial and in-frame only. The data contain 41,000 or so clones, roughly 69% of them singletons. Sequences were derived from peripheral blood mononuclear cells (PBMCs), sampled before the fourth cycle of nivolumab. This TCR came from a human donor with classical Hodgkin lymphoma. The V and J genes are TRBV7-2 and TRBJ2-1; 7 bases agree with TRBD2. For the CDR3, the DNA is TGTGCCAGCAGCTCCCCGCCGAACTTCGCGGGGGACTACAATGAGCAGTTCTTC. Protein: CASSSPPNFAGDYNEQFF. The complete variable domain, with remaining parts taken from reference TRBV7-2 and TRBJ2-1, reads GAGVSQSPSNKVTEKGKDVELRCDPISGHTALYWYRQSLGQGLEFLIYFQGNSAPDKSGLPSDRFSAERTGGSVSTLTIQRTQQEDSAVYLCASSSPPNFAGDYNEQFFGPGTRLTVL.